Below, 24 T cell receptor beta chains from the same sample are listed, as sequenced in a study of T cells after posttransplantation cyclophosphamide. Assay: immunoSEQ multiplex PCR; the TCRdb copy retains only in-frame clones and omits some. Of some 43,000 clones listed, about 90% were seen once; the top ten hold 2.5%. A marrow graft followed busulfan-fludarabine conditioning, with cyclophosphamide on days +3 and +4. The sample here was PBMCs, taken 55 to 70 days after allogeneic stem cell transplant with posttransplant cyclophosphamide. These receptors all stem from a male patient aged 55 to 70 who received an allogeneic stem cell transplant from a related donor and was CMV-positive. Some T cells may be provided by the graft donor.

The CDR3 nucleotides are TGTGCCAGCAGCCGGGACAGGGAGACTGGGGCCAACGTCCTGACTTTC. It translates to CASSRDRETGANVLTF. This chain uses TRBV5-6 with TRBJ2-6, with TRBD1 identical over 9 bases. V lost 4 bases and J lost 2; bases outside the gene matches: 4. In germline, CDR1 is SGHDT, CDR2 YYEEEE. CDR3 length equals 16 residues.

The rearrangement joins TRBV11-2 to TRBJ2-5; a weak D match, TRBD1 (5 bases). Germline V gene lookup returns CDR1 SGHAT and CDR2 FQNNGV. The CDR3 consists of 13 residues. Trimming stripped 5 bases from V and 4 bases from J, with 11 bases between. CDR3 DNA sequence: TGTGCCAGCAGCCGCGGACAATCAGAGACCCAGTACTTC. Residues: CASSRGQSETQYF. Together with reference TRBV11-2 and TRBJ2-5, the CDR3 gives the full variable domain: EAGVAQSPRYKIIEKRQSVAFWCNPISGHATLYWYQQILGQGPKLLIQFQNNGVVDDSQLPKDRFSAERLKGVDSTLKIQPAKLEDSAVYLCASSRGQSETQYFGPGTRLLVL.

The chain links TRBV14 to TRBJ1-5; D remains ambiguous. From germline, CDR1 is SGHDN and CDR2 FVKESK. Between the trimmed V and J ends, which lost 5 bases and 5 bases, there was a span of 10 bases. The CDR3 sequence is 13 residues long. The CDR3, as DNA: TGTGCCAGCAGCTTGGGCCCCGATCAGCCCCAGCATTTT. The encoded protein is CASSLGPDQPQHF.

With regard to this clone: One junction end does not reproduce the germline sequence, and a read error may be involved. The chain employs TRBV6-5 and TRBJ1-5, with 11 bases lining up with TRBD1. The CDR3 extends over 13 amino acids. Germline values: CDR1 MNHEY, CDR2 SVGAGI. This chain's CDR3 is CASSYSRTGGDHF. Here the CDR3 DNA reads TGTGCCAGCAGCTACTCGAGGACAGGGGGCGATCATTTT.

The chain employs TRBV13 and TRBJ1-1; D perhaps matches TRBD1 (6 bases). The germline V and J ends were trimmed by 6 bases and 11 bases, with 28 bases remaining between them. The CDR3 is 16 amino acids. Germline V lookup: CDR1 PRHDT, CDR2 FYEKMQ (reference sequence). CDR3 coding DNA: TGTGCCAGCAGTTTTTTCGGGGGGGCGGTTATACTCTCGGCTTTCTTT. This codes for CASSFFGGAVILSAFF.

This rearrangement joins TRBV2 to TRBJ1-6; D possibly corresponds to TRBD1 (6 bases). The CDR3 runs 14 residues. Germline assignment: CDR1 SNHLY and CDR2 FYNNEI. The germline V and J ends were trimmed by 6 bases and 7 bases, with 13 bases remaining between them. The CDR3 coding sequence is TGTGCCAGCAGGAGGGAGGGGGTCAATTCACCCCTCCACTTT. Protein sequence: CASRREGVNSPLHF.

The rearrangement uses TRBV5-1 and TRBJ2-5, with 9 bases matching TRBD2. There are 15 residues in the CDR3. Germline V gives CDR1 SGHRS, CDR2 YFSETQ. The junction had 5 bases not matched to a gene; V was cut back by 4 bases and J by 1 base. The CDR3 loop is CASSMLAGFQETQYF. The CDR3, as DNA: TGCGCCAGCAGCATGCTAGCGGGGTTCCAAGAGACCCAGTACTTC.

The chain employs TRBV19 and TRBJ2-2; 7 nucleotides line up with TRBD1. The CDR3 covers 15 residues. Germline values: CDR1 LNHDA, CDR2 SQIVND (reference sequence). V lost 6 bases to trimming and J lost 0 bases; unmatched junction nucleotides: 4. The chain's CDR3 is CASRQGMANTGELFF. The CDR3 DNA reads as TGTGCCAGTAGACAGGGGATGGCGAACACCGGGGAGCTGTTTTTT.

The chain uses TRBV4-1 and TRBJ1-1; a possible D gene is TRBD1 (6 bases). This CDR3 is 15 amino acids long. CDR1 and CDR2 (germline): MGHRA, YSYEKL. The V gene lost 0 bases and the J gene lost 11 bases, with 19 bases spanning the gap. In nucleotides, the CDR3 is TGCGCCAGCAGCCAAGATCTGGGGGCGAAGGTGGGGGCTTTCTTT. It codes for CASSQDLGAKVGAFF.

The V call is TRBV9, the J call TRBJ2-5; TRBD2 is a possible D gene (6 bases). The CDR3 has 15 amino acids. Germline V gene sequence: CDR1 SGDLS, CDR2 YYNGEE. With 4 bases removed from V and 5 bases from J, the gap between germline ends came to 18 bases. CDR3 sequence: CASSPRDFPRETQYF. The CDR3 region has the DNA TGTGCCAGCAGCCCTAGGGACTTCCCCCGCGAGACCCAGTACTTC.

CDR3 in DNA: TGCGCCAGCAGCTTGGCGGGAGCAACTAATGAAAAACTGTTTTTT. The encoded protein is CASSLAGATNEKLFF. V is TRBV5-1 and J is TRBJ1-4; D is uncertain. The CDR3 covers 15 residues. The V end was cut by 0 bases, the J end by 0 bases, with 6 bases between. CDR1 is SGHRS, CDR2 YFSETQ, per germline. Supplemented by reference TRBV5-1 and TRBJ1-4, the full variable domain reads KAGVTQTPRYLIKTRGQQVTLSCSPISGHRSVSWYQQTPGQGLQFLFEYFSETQRNKGNFPGRFSGRQFSNSRSEMNVSTLELGDSALYLCASSLAGATNEKLFFGSGTQLSVL.

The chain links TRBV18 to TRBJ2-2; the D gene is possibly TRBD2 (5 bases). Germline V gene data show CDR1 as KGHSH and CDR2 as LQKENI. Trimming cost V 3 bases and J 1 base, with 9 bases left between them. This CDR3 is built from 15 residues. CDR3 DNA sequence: TGTGCCAGCTCACCGGGCCGGGGGAACACCGGGGAGCTGTTTTTT. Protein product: CASSPGRGNTGELFF.

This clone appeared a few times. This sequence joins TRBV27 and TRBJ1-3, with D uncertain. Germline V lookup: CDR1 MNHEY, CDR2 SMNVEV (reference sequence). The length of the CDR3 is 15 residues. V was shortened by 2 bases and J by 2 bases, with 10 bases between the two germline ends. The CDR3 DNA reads TGTGCCAGCAGTTTAGGAGCGTCCCCTGGAAACACCATATATTTT. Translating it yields CASSLGASPGNTIYF.

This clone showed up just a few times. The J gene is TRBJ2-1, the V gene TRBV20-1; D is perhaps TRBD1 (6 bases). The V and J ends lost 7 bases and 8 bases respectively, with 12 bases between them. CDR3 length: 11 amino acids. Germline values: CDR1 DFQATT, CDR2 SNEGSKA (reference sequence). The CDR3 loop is CSVQGLDEQFF. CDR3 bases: TGCAGTGTCCAGGGGTTGGATGAGCAGTTCTTC.

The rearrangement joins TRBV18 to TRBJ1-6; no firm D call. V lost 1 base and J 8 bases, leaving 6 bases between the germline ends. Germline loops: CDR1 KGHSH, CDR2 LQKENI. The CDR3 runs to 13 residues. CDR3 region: CASSPHTDSPLHF. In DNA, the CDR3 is TGTGCCAGCTCACCACACACCGATTCACCCCTCCACTTT. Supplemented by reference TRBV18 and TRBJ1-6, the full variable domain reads NAGVMQNPRHLVRRRGQEARLRCSPMKGHSHVYWYRQLPEEGLKFMVYLQKENIIDESGMPKERFSAEFPKEGPSILRIQQVVRGDSAAYFCASSPHTDSPLHFGNGTRLTVT.

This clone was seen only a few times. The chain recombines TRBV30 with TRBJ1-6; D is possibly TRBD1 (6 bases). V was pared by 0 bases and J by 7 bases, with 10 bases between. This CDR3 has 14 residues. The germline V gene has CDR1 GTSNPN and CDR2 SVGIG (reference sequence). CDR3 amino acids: CAWSVQGVNSPLHF. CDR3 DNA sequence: TGTGCCTGGAGTGTACAGGGTGTCAATTCACCCCTCCACTTT.

CDR3 nucleotide sequence: TGTGCCAGCAGTTTATCTAGGGAGTCCTCTGGAAACACCATATATTTT. Translation: CASSLSRESSGNTIYF. The chain joins TRBV27 to TRBJ1-3, with D hard to call. The V gene lost 0 bases and the J gene lost 0 bases, with 9 bases spanning the gap. This CDR3 comprises 16 residues. Germline V gives CDR1 MNHEY, CDR2 SMNVEV (reference sequence).

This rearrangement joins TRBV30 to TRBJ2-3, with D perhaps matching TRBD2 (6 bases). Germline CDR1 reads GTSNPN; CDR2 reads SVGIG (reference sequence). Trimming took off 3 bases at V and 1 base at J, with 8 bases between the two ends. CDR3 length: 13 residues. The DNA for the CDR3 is TGTGCCTGGAGGGGACTTCGCACAGATACGCAGTATTTT. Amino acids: CAWRGLRTDTQYF.

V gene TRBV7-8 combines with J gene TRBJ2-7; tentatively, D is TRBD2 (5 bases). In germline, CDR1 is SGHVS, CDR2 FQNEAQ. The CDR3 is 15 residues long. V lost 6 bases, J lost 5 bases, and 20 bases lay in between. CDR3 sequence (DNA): TGTGCCAGCAGTCCCGGATCCATCGGGGAGAACGAGCAGTACTTC. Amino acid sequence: CASSPGSIGENEQYF.

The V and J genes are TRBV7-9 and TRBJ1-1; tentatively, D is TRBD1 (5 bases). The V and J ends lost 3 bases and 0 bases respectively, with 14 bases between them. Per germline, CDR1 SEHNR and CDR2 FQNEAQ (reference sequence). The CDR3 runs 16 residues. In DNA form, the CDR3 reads TGTGCCAGCAGCTTCATAACCGGGACTATGAACACTGAAGCTTTCTTT. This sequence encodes CASSFITGTMNTEAFF.

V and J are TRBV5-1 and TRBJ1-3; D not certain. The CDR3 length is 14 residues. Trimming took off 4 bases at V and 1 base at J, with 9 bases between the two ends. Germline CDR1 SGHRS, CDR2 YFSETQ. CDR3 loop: CASSPRESGNTIYF. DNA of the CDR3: TGCGCCAGCAGCCCGAGGGAATCTGGAAACACCATATATTTT.

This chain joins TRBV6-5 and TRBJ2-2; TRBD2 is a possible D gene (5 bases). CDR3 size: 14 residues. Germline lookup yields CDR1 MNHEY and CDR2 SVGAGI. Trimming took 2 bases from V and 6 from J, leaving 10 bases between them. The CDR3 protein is CASSYTRYSGELFF. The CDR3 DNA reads TGTGCCAGCAGTTACACTAGATATTCCGGGGAGCTGTTTTTT.

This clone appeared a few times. In nucleotides, the CDR3 is TGTGCCAGCAGCCGTACGACAGGGGGAGGTCAGCCCCAGCATTTT. This codes for CASSRTTGGGQPQHF. The chain employs TRBV7-9 and TRBJ1-5; 9 bases line up with TRBD1. Per germline, CDR1 SEHNR and CDR2 FQNEAQ (reference sequence). This CDR3 has 15 residues. J lost 6 bases, V lost 5 bases, and 8 bases had no gene match.

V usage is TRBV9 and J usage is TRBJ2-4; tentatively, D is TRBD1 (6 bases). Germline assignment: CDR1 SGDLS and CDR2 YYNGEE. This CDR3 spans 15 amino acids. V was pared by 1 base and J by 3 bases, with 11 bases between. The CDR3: CASSVTGQNKNIQYF. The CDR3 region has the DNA TGTGCCAGCAGCGTAACCGGACAGAACAAAAACATTCAGTACTTC.